The 30 T cell receptor beta chains presented below share a single source sample, sequenced in a study of cytomegalovirus exposure and HLA in healthy donors. The primer mix had 60 Vbeta and 13 Jbeta primers. Libraries were prepared by immunoSEQ multiplex PCR; TCRdb keeps only in-frame clonotypes and omits some of them. Reported are around 100,000 clones; the ten largest clones contain 0.55% to 0.6%. Source material: PBMCs. The receptors come from a man over 45 in good health and CMV-seronegative.

This chain connects TRBV19 to TRBJ1-4, with D perhaps matching TRBD1 (5 bases). The length of the CDR3 is 17 residues. The ends were cut back, 6 bases at V and 2 bases at J, with 19 bases in the middle. The germline CDR1 and CDR2 sequences are LNHDA and SQIVND (reference sequence). CDR3: CASSIRQGTWTNEKLFF. The CDR3 DNA reads TGTGCCAGTAGCATAAGGCAGGGCACGTGGACTAATGAAAAACTGTTTTTT.

The chain employs TRBV18 and TRBJ2-5; D perhaps matches TRBD1 (6 bases). The CDR3 spans 15 residues. The germline CDR1 and CDR2 sequences are KGHSH and LQKENI. Trimming stripped 4 bases from V and 1 base from J, with 13 bases between. CDR3 loop: CASSLQPTGQETQYF. The DNA of the CDR3 is TGTGCCAGCTCACTGCAACCGACAGGCCAAGAGACCCAGTACTTC.

The V call is TRBV6-5, the J call TRBJ1-2, with a weak D call TRBD1 (5 bases). CDR1 MNHEY and CDR2 SVGAGI come from the germline V gene. Trimming left V 8 bases short and J 0 bases short, with 16 bases between. The CDR3 has 15 amino acids. CDR3 nucleotide sequence: TGTGCCAGCCGGGAGGCCCAGGGTTCTAACTATGGCTACACCTTC. This codes for CASREAQGSNYGYTF.

This chain connects TRBV2 to TRBJ2-7, with TRBD1 matching 9 bases. CDR3 size: 14 residues. Germline loops: CDR1 SNHLY, CDR2 FYNNEI. V lost 6 bases, J lost 3 bases, and 6 bases stayed unmatched. CDR3 region: CASRHRDRDYEQYF. The CDR3 nucleotides are TGTGCCAGCAGGCACCGGGACAGGGACTACGAGCAGTACTTC.

The V and J genes are TRBV14 and TRBJ2-1; tentative D call: TRBD2 (6 bases). The length of the CDR3 is 16 residues. The V end lost 3 bases, the J end lost 3 bases, and 15 bases lay between the germline ends. Germline V gene lookup returns CDR1 SGHDN and CDR2 FVKESK. This CDR3 reads CASSHERRALYNEQFF. The CDR3 DNA reads TGTGCCAGCAGCCACGAGAGGAGGGCCCTCTACAATGAGCAGTTCTTC.

The rearrangement uses TRBV19 and TRBJ2-5, with TRBD2 matching 7 bases. Germline V CDR1 and CDR2: LNHDA, SQIVND (reference sequence). The CDR3 is made up of 15 amino acids. The ends lost 5 bases at V and 11 bases at J; junction bases unmatched: 17. The CDR3 loop reads CASSVSRAGSYEQYF. The CDR3 region has the DNA TGTGCCAGTAGTGTCAGTCGAGCGGGGTCTTATGAGCAGTACTTC.

The chain carries TRBV2 and TRBJ1-1, with D unclear. Germline-derived CDR1 and CDR2 are SNHLY and FYNNEI. CDR3 size: 13 residues. Between the trimmed V and J ends, which lost 5 bases and 0 bases, there was a span of 7 bases. CDR3 sequence: CASSRGLNTEAFF. CDR3 nucleotide sequence: TGTGCCAGCAGTCGCGGGCTGAACACTGAAGCTTTCTTT.

The V and J genes are TRBV5-5 and TRBJ1-1; TRBD1 agrees at 8 bases. CDR1 and CDR2 from the germline V gene are SGHKS and YYEKEE (reference sequence). The CDR3 is 15 amino acids. The junction had 12 bases not matched to a gene; V was cut back by 6 bases and J by 5 bases. CDR3 in amino acids: CASKPNQGARTEAFF. DNA of the CDR3: TGTGCCAGCAAACCCAACCAGGGGGCGCGAACTGAAGCTTTCTTT.

The rearrangement uses TRBV4-2 and TRBJ2-1, with D unresolved. Germline V gene sequence: CDR1 LGHNA, CDR2 YNFKEQ. Trimming removed 4 bases from V and 2 bases from J, with 9 bases in between. CDR3 size: 14 residues. CDR3 in amino acids: CASSPTLTYNEQFF. The CDR3 bases are TGTGCCAGCAGCCCAACTTTAACCTACAATGAGCAGTTCTTC.

The rearrangement links TRBV6-5 to TRBJ1-4; tentatively, D is TRBD1 (6 bases). CDR3 size: 14 residues. Between the trimmed V and J ends, which lost 6 bases and 5 bases, there was a span of 13 bases. Germline V gene lookup returns CDR1 MNHEY and CDR2 SVGAGI. Here the CDR3 DNA reads TGTGCCAGCAGACCCTTAGGGGGAAATGAAAAACTGTTTTTT. Translation: CASRPLGGNEKLFF.

In DNA form, the CDR3 reads TGCGCCAGCAGCTCCGTATATATACCGTTAGTACTCGCGAACACCGGGGAGCTGTTTTTT. Translating gives CASSSVYIPLVLANTGELFF. The chain combines TRBV5-1 with TRBJ2-2, with D unresolved. Germline-derived CDR1 and CDR2 are SGHRS and YFSETQ. Trimming took off 3 bases at V and 0 bases at J, with 24 bases between the two ends. The length of the CDR3 is 20 residues.

The rearrangement uses TRBV5-1 and TRBJ1-1; D is unclear. CDR1 and CDR2 from the germline V gene are SGHRS and YFSETQ. The CDR3 covers 13 residues. The V gene lost 6 bases and the J gene lost 1 base, with 10 bases spanning the gap. The CDR3 loop reads CASTLGANTEAFF. Here the CDR3 DNA reads TGCGCCAGCACCCTGGGAGCGAACACTGAAGCTTTCTTT.

This chain connects TRBV6-5 to TRBJ1-3; 9 nucleotides align to TRBD1. The CDR3 is 15 amino acids. Germline V gives CDR1 MNHEY, CDR2 SVGAGI. V trimming: 6 bases; J trimming: 3 bases; junction bases outside the gene matches: 6. The CDR3 DNA follows: TGTGCCAGCAGGACCATGACAGGGGGTGGAAACACCATATATTTT. This translates into CASRTMTGGGNTIYF.

The chain uses TRBV18 and TRBJ2-3, with a tentative D call TRBD1 (5 bases). V was cut by 4 bases and J by 4 bases, with 9 bases left in between. This CDR3 has 13 amino acids. Germline loops: CDR1 KGHSH, CDR2 LQKENI. The CDR3 protein is CASSRQGPDTQYF. DNA for the CDR3: TGTGCCAGCTCACGGCAGGGCCCAGATACGCAGTATTTT.

The chain recombines TRBV11-3 with TRBJ2-7; no reliable D call. The CDR3 spans 14 residues. V shed 0 bases and J shed 3 bases, with 9 bases lying between them. The V gene's germline CDR1 is SGHNT and CDR2 YENEEA. The CDR3 DNA is TGTGCCAGCAGCTTAGAAGGAGCCTACTACGAGCAGTACTTC. The encoded protein is CASSLEGAYYEQYF.

V and J are TRBV10-3 and TRBJ1-5, with D unresolved. Germline CDR1 reads ENHRY; CDR2 reads SYGVKD. This CDR3 has 14 residues. The V and J ends lost 4 bases and 3 bases respectively, with 10 bases between them. CDR3 sequence (DNA): TGTGCCATCAGTGGATACGGGGACAATCAGCCCCAGCATTTT. Amino acids: CAISGYGDNQPQHF.

The rearrangement joins TRBV7-2 to TRBJ2-2; TRBD2 matches 14 bases. Germline V gives CDR1 SGHTA, CDR2 FQGNSA. The CDR3 is 18 amino acids. J gave up 0 bases and V 1 base, and 1 base lay outside the gene matches. Written as DNA, the CDR3 is TGTGCCAGCAGCTTAGGACTAGCGGGGGGGCCGAACACCGGGGAGCTGTTTTTT. The encoded protein is CASSLGLAGGPNTGELFF.

The V call is TRBV5-1, the J call TRBJ2-3, with TRBD2 matching over 15 bases. From germline, CDR1 is SGHRS and CDR2 YFSETQ. V gave up 4 bases and J gave up 6 bases; unmatched junction bases: 6. There are 16 residues in the CDR3. In nucleotides, the CDR3 is TGCGCCAGCAGCGAAGGACTAGCGGGAGGGCTGGATACGCAGTATTTT. This sequence encodes CASSEGLAGGLDTQYF.

This sequence joins TRBV7-2 and TRBJ2-2; D is possibly TRBD1 (6 bases). V gave up 5 bases and J gave up 1 base, with 14 bases separating them. Germline CDR1 and CDR2: SGHTA and FQGNSA. The CDR3 is 16 residues long. The CDR3 DNA sequence: TGTGCCAGCAGCCCTTCGGGACACCAGAACACCGGGGAGCTGTTTTTT. It yields the protein CASSPSGHQNTGELFF.

The V gene is TRBV7-2, the J gene TRBJ2-1; the D is unclear. This CDR3 is built from 16 residues. V lost 5 bases, J lost 0 bases, and 14 bases lay in between. Germline values: CDR1 SGHTA, CDR2 FQGNSA. CDR3 sequence (DNA): TGTGCCAGCAGCCCCTCCCTTTCGAGCTCCTACAATGAGCAGTTCTTC. Amino acids: CASSPSLSSSYNEQFF.

The chain has TRBV10-3 and TRBJ1-3; D is undetermined. Between the trimmed V and J ends, which lost 8 bases and 0 bases, there was a span of 14 bases. This CDR3 contains 15 residues. Germline values: CDR1 ENHRY, CDR2 SYGVKD. CDR3 region: CAIQSRTLSGNTIYF. In DNA, the CDR3 is TGTGCCATCCAATCTCGGACTCTCTCTGGAAACACCATATATTTT.

The CDR3 reads CASILERASQGAQYF. CDR3 DNA sequence: TGTGCCAGCATTCTAGAGCGGGCCTCGCAGGGGGCCCAGTACTTC. The chain carries TRBV6-1 and TRBJ2-5; D is perhaps TRBD1 (7 bases). Germline CDR1 is MNHNS and CDR2 is SASEGT. The CDR3 length is 15 residues. V was clipped by 7 bases and J by 9 bases, with 24 bases between them.

The rearrangement uses TRBV20-1 and TRBJ1-2; D remains ambiguous. Germline assignment: CDR1 DFQATT and CDR2 SNEGSKA (reference sequence). The CDR3 is 11 residues long. Trimming removed 3 bases from V and 6 bases from J, with 8 bases in between. The CDR3 protein is CSARSGDGYTF. The CDR3 DNA reads TGCAGTGCTAGGTCCGGAGATGGCTACACCTTC.

J is TRBJ1-1 and V is TRBV19, with TRBD1 matching over 9 bases. Germline V lookup: CDR1 LNHDA, CDR2 SQIVND (reference sequence). Trimming took 5 bases from V and 4 from J; bases not matched to a gene: 5. The CDR3 consists of 14 residues. CDR3 amino acids: CASSLQGARTEAFF. In DNA, the CDR3 is TGTGCCAGTAGTTTACAGGGGGCGCGCACTGAAGCTTTCTTT.

This chain joins TRBV4-1 and TRBJ2-5; 8 nucleotides line up with TRBD2. Gene TRBJ2-7 matches the end of the DNA better, so the J call may be wrong. Germline V lookup: CDR1 MGHRA, CDR2 YSYEKL. The CDR3 is 16 residues long. The chain's CDR3 is CASSRPGAGDAYEQYF. CDR3 sequence (DNA): TGCGCCAGCAGCCGCCCAGGAGCGGGGGACGCCTACGAGCAGTACTTC.

The V gene is TRBV19, the J gene TRBJ2-2, with D possibly TRBD1 on 6 matching bases. The germline V gene has CDR1 LNHDA and CDR2 SQIVND (reference sequence). V was shortened by 9 bases and J by 0 bases, with 17 bases between the two germline ends. The CDR3 length is 16 residues. The CDR3 here is CASLGYGTTNTGELFF. In DNA form, the CDR3 reads TGTGCCAGCCTTGGGTATGGGACAACGAACACCGGGGAGCTGTTTTTT. Based on the CDR3 plus reference TRBV19 and TRBJ2-2, the full variable domain is DGGITQSPKYLFRKEGQNVTLSCEQNLNHDAMYWYRQDPGQGLRLIYYSQIVNDFQKGDIAEGYSVSREKKESFPLTVTSAQKNPTAFYLCASLGYGTTNTGELFFGEGSRLTVL.

J is TRBJ2-5 and V is TRBV25-1; 10 nucleotides agree with TRBD2. The CDR3 extends over 17 amino acids. CDR1 is MGHDK, CDR2 SYGVNS, per germline. Trimming removed 0 bases from V and 5 bases from J; junction bases left unmatched: 9. CDR3 sequence (DNA): TGTGCCAGCAGTGAATATCGAAGCGGGAGGGCCAGTGAGACCCAGTACTTC. Amino acid sequence: CASSEYRSGRASETQYF.

The chain joins TRBV10-1 to TRBJ2-1; the D gene is possibly TRBD2 (7 bases). V was cut by 6 bases and J by 2 bases, with 8 bases left in between. The CDR3 totals 13 residues. Germline V gene lookup returns CDR1 WNHNN and CDR2 SYGVQD (reference sequence). CDR3 DNA: TGCGCCAGCAGGGGGGGGCCCTACAATGAGCAGTTCTTC. This sequence encodes CASRGGPYNEQFF.

This chain uses TRBV7-9 with TRBJ2-1, with TRBD2 matching over 10 bases. The germline V gene has CDR1 SEHNR and CDR2 FQNEAQ (reference sequence). The CDR3 runs 15 residues. Losses at the gene ends were 11 bases for V and 6 bases for J; bases not matched to a gene: 13. Written as DNA, the CDR3 is TGTGCCGGCTGGCTAGCGGGGGAGGTGGCCAATGAGCAGTTCTTC. This sequence encodes CAGWLAGEVANEQFF. The full variable domain, its missing parts supplied by reference TRBV7-9 and TRBJ2-1, is DTGVSQNPRHKITKRGQNVTFRCDPISEHNRLYWYRQTLGQGPEFLTYFQNEAQLEKSRLLSDRFSAERPKGSFSTLEIQRTEQGDSAMYLCAGWLAGEVANEQFFGPGTRLTVL.

This sequence joins TRBV4-3 and TRBJ1-1; D remains ambiguous. With 2 bases removed from V and 1 base from J, the gap between germline ends came to 5 bases. The CDR3 is 13 residues long. CDR1 LGHNA and CDR2 YSLEER come from the germline V gene. The CDR3 loop is CASSQTKNTEAFF. CDR3 coding DNA: TGCGCCAGCAGCCAAACAAAGAACACTGAAGCTTTCTTT.